The entry that follows covers one T cell receptor (beta chain) sequence. The data derive from a study of long-term antiretroviral therapy in people with HIV. With survey level as its setting, the immunoSEQ assay was v3.0. The data were produced by immunoSEQ multiplex PCR, yet TCRdb's version contains in-frame clones alone and is incomplete. The sample shows around 40,000 clones, 94% of them seen only once. The CDR3 is 16 amino acids. The germline gives CDR1 SNHLY, CDR2 FYNNEI. The trim removed 6 bases at V and 2 bases at J, leaving 12 bases unmatched. This chain joins TRBV2 and TRBJ1-2; 7 bases fit TRBD1. Specimen: unsorted PBMCs, collected 4.1 years after starting antiretroviral therapy. The TCR originated in a woman aged 50 to 60 with HIV. The CDR3 reads CASSHPRQGVNYGYTF. CDR3 DNA sequence: TGTGCCAGCAGCCATCCACGACAGGGAGTGAACTATGGCTACACCTTC.